These 25 T cell receptor beta chains originate from one sample sequenced in a study of tumor and adjacent non-tumor tissue in lung cancer. Three rounds of nested PCR, following a modified ARM-PCR protocol, produced the TCRbeta library. TCRdb called the multiplex PCR reads again in MiXCR, with one record for every CDR3 protein. The sample records about 85,000 distinct CDR3 sequences, roughly two thirds being singletons. This sample's RNA came from whole unsorted tissue. Material for sequencing was lung tumor tissue. Every receptor here comes from a man between 65 and 80 years old with non-small cell lung cancer.

This clonotype was seen ten or more times. The CDR3: CASSQEQDRNEKLFF. In DNA, the CDR3 is TGCGCCAGCAGCCAAGAACAGGACAGGAATGAAAAACTGTTTTTT. This rearrangement joins TRBV4-1 to TRBJ1-4; 7 nucleotides align to TRBD1. The CDR3 spans 15 residues. From germline, CDR1 is MGHRA and CDR2 YSYEKL. Trimming cost V 0 bases and J 5 bases; bases outside gene matches: 3.

This clonotype has only one observation. Sequence at one end of the junction differs from germline and may be a read error. J is TRBJ1-1 and V is TRBV5-1; 12 bases fit TRBD1. The CDR3 is 16 amino acids. Per germline, CDR1 SGHRS and CDR2 YFSETQ. CDR3 DNA: TGCGCCAGCAGCTCGGGACAGGGGGCCTTGAACACTGAAGCCTTCTTC. Its protein product is CASSSGQGALNTEAFF.

The chain couples TRBV5-6 to TRBJ2-1; D may match TRBD1 or TRBD2 (5 bases each). The CDR3 sequence is 17 residues long. Per the germline V gene, CDR1 is SGHDT and CDR2 is YYEEEE. Trimming removed 4 bases from V and 4 bases from J, with 21 bases in between. DNA of the CDR3: TGTGCCAGCAGCCTACTAACCCGGGACGGGCTGTACAATGAGCAGTTCTTC. It is translated as CASSLLTRDGLYNEQFF.

Concerning this clonotype: The final CDR3 position lacks the conserved phenylalanine or tryptophan, pointing to a likely read error. The rearrangement links TRBV20-1 to TRBJ2-1; perhaps TRBD2 as D (6 bases). Between the trimmed V and J ends, which lost 0 bases and 9 bases, there was a span of 21 bases. CDR3 length: 16 amino acids. The germline CDR1 and CDR2 sequences are DFQATT and SNEGSKA (reference sequence). DNA for the CDR3: TGCAGTGCTAGAGATCATTCTAGCGAGGTTGCGTGTGAGCAGTTCTTA. Translated: CSARDHSSEVACEQFL.

With regard to this clonotype: A much larger clonotype is one base distant, so this may be a read error. The J gene is TRBJ2-2, the V gene TRBV4-1; 7 nucleotides align to TRBD2. This CDR3 is 15 amino acids long. Germline assignment: CDR1 MGHRA and CDR2 YSYEKL. CDR3 sequence reads: CASSQPWGGYGELLF. In DNA form, the CDR3 reads TGCGCCAGCAGCCAACCATGGGGGGGGTACGGGGAGCTGCTTTTT.

As concerns this clonotype: Just one base apart from a much larger clone, this may be a read error. This chain uses TRBV5-1 with TRBJ1-3, with 9 bases matching TRBD1. The germline CDR1 and CDR2 sequences are SGHRS and YFSETQ. The CDR3 spans 17 residues. The CDR3 bases are TGCGTCAGCAGCACCGGGACAGGGCGACACTCTGGAAACACCATATATTTT. Amino acid sequence: CVSSTGTGRHSGNTIYF.

Concerning this clonotype itself: One end of the junction varies from germline; a read error may be responsible. The V gene is TRBV11-2, the J gene TRBJ2-2; D not certain. Germline CDR1 reads SGHAT; CDR2 reads FQNNGV. The CDR3 sequence is 14 residues long. This CDR3 is CVSSLGGNTWELFF. The CDR3 nucleotides are TGTGTCAGCAGCTTAGGTGGGAACACCTGGGAGCTGTTTTTT.

This clonotype was counted between two and nine times. A much larger clone lies one base from this, so it may be a read error. The chain links TRBV6-1 to TRBJ2-7; D call uncertain. Trimming pared 6 bases from V and 12 bases from J, leaving 12 bases between. The germline gives CDR1 MNHNS, CDR2 SASEGT. CDR3 length: 10 residues. CDR3 DNA sequence: TGTGCCAGCAGAGGCCCTGTCTTGTACTTC. Amino acids: CASRGPVLYF.

This clonotype was seen once. The junction departs from the called germline gene at one end, perhaps through a read error. V usage is TRBV4-1 and J usage is TRBJ2-7, with D possibly matching TRBD2 (6 bases). Germline values: CDR1 MGHRA, CDR2 YSYEKL. This CDR3 comprises 14 residues. The CDR3 reads CASSLGLTGEMQCF. Here the CDR3 DNA reads TGCGCCAGCAGCCTTGGCTTAACGGGAGAGATGCAGTGCTTC.

As concerns this clonotype: A read error may produce the germline difference seen at one junction end. The rearrangement joins TRBV6-2 or TRBV6-3 to TRBJ2-7; 7 bases are a match to TRBD1. This CDR3 region has 12 residues. The germline gives CDR1 MNHEY, CDR2 SVGEGT. Here the CDR3 reads CANSYRDSSRYF. The CDR3, as DNA: TGTGCCAACAGTTACAGGGACAGTTCTCGTTACTTC.

This clonotype was picked up many times. This chain joins TRBV6-5 and TRBJ2-5; D is unclear. This CDR3 spans 12 amino acids. Deletions cut 7 bases from V and 2 bases from J, with 8 bases between. In germline, CDR1 is MNHEY, CDR2 SVGAGI. The CDR3 spells CASNIPQETQYF. CDR3 DNA sequence: TGTGCCAGCAATATCCCGCAAGAGACCCAGTACTTC.

As to this clonotype: One junction end disagrees with the germline gene, perhaps due to a read error. The chain employs TRBV12-3 or TRBV12-4 and TRBJ1-1, with D hard to call. The CDR3 covers 14 residues. CDR3 nucleotide sequence: TGTGCCAGCAGTATTCGAGGGAGCTTCACTGAAGCTCTCTTT. Residues: CASSIRGSFTEALF.

The chain joins TRBV29-1 to TRBJ2-7; TRBD2 is a possible D gene (6 bases). The CDR3 spans 13 residues. Germline V gene lookup returns CDR1 SQVTM and CDR2 ANQGSEA. CDR3 bases: TGCAACGTGTCGACTAGAAGCTCATACGAGCAGTACTTC. Amino acid sequence: CNVSTRSSYEQYF.

V and J are TRBV5-5 and TRBJ2-5; D tentatively fits TRBD1 or TRBD2 (5 bases each). Per the germline V gene, CDR1 is SGHKS and CDR2 is YYEKEE (reference sequence). CDR3 size: 13 residues. The germline V and J ends were trimmed by 9 bases and 3 bases, with 15 bases remaining between them. CDR3 DNA sequence: TGTGCCAATAAGCGCTTGGGGGAAGAGACCCAGTACTTC. Translating it yields CANKRLGEETQYF.

This clonotype came up many times. CDR3 in DNA: TGTGCCAGCCGAGAGGGGGTGCGATATGGCTACACCTTC. Translating gives CASREGVRYGYTF. This chain uses TRBV6-1 with TRBJ1-2; D may be TRBD1 (6 bases). Germline V lookup: CDR1 MNHNS, CDR2 SASEGT. This CDR3 comprises 13 residues. V lost 8 bases and J lost 5, with 15 bases in between.

Note on this clonotype: The conserved final phenylalanine or tryptophan is absent from the CDR3, which likely points to a read error. CDR3 region: CASSPGRTRSSHDQYL. The DNA for the CDR3 is TGTGCCAGCAGCCCAGGTCGAACCAGGAGCTCCCACGATCAGTACTTA. V and J are TRBV11-1 and TRBJ2-7; no definite D call. The CDR3 totals 16 residues. Germline V gene data show CDR1 as SGHAT and CDR2 as FQDESV (reference sequence).

Notes on this clonotype: Compared with germline, one end of the junction differs, possibly owing to a read error. V usage is TRBV30 and J usage is TRBJ2-7; the D call may be TRBD1 or TRBD2 (6 bases each). The CDR3 length is 15 residues. The V gene's germline CDR1 is GTSNPN and CDR2 SVGIG (reference sequence). CDR3 loop: CVWSVLEGGRYEQYF. The CDR3 DNA sequence: TGTGTCTGGAGTGTACTGGAGGGGGGACGGTACGAGCAGTACTTC.

The chain carries TRBV28 and TRBJ2-7, with TRBD2 as a possible D gene (5 bases). V dropped 5 bases and J dropped 3 bases, with 20 bases sitting between them. Germline lookup yields CDR1 MDHEN and CDR2 SYDVKM. The CDR3 length is 16 residues. The CDR3 spells CASSAPGVGGYYEQYF. As DNA, the CDR3 is TGTGCCAGCAGTGCCCCCGGGGTAGGAGGCTACTACGAGCAGTACTTC.

The gene calls are TRBV29-1 and TRBJ2-7, with 7 bases aligning to TRBD2. CDR1 SQVTM and CDR2 ANQGSEA come from the germline V gene. This CDR3 is built from 13 residues. Here the CDR3 DNA reads TGCACCGCCAAGTGGGGGGGAACCTACGAGCAGTACTTC. Encoded protein: CTAKWGGTYEQYF.

J is TRBJ2-2 and V is TRBV6-6, with 8 positions matching TRBD1. This CDR3 contains 14 residues. CDR1 and CDR2 (germline): MNHNY, SVGAGI (reference sequence). CDR3 residues: CVNSPDRVTGELFF. For the CDR3, the DNA is TGTGTCAACAGTCCGGACAGGGTCACCGGGGAGCTGTTTTTT.

V gene TRBV11-3 combines with J gene TRBJ2-1; D may be TRBD2 (6 bases). Trimming pared 0 bases from V and 12 bases from J, leaving 12 bases between. Germline lookup yields CDR1 SGHNT and CDR2 YENEEA. The CDR3 has 13 amino acids. Written as DNA, the CDR3 is TGTGCCAGCAGCTTAGACTGGGGCGGGGTGCAGTTCTTC. Its protein is CASSLDWGGVQFF.

In this sample, this clonotype turned up a few times. The V call is TRBV9, the J call TRBJ2-7; D unclear. The CDR3 runs to 14 residues. The germline gives CDR1 SGDLS, CDR2 YYNGEE. V was cut by 0 bases and J by 0 bases, with 7 bases left in between. DNA of the CDR3: TGTGCCAGCAGCGTAGGGGTCTCCTCCTACGAGCAGTACTTC. Translation gives CASSVGVSSYEQYF.

About this clonotype: A read error is possible here, since a much larger clone lies one base away. A read error is likely, as this CDR3 ends without the conserved phenylalanine or tryptophan. The chain links TRBV12-3 or TRBV12-4 to TRBJ1-1; D is possibly TRBD1 (6 bases). The ends were cut back, 7 bases at V and 4 bases at J, with 13 bases in the middle. CDR3 length: 13 amino acids. The CDR3 coding sequence is TGTGCCAGCACCACCTGGGGGGCCACTGAAGCTTTCTAT. It specifies CASTTWGATEAFY.

As to this clonotype: At one end the junction does not follow the germline gene, possibly because of a read error. The chain is built from TRBV29-1 and TRBJ2-1; 7 nucleotides match TRBD1. Germline V gene sequence: CDR1 SQVTM, CDR2 ANQGSEA. The CDR3 spans 14 residues. The CDR3 protein is CSIEGRDRAWEQFF. In DNA, the CDR3 is TGTAGCATTGAAGGTCGCGACAGGGCCTGGGAGCAGTTCTTC.

The chain recombines TRBV5-4 with TRBJ2-5, with D tentatively TRBD1 or TRBD2 (5 bases each). Germline CDR1 reads SGHNT; CDR2 reads YYREEE (reference sequence). CDR3 length: 15 amino acids. The V end lost 7 bases, the J end lost 4 bases, and 20 bases lay between the germline ends. The CDR3 bases are TGTGCCAGCTGCATCTGGGACCGGTGGATAGAGACCCAGTACTTC. Translation gives CASCIWDRWIETQYF.